The 30 T cell receptor beta chains presented below share a single source sample, sequenced in a study of TIL therapy for anti-PD-1-resistant metastatic lung cancer. Sample time point: pre-treatment sample, taken before nivolumab and TIL therapy. This was the immunoSEQ v3 assay. Sequenced by immunoSEQ multiplex PCR; TCRdb stores in-frame clones only, minus some. Of tens of thousands of clones in the sample, around 90% are singletons; the top ten hold 2.6%. Sequences were derived from blood, sampled at baseline. Receptor source: a person between 25 and 79 years old with non-small cell lung cancer.

The table lists this clone with a few counts. The chain recombines TRBV11-2 with TRBJ1-6; D possibly corresponds to TRBD1 (5 bases). This CDR3 is built from 15 residues. Germline loops: CDR1 SGHAT, CDR2 FQNNGV. V was pared by 0 bases and J by 7 bases, with 10 bases between. The CDR3 DNA reads TGTGCCAGCAGCTTAGATTGGGGGAAGAATTCACCCCTCCACTTT. Translating gives CASSLDWGKNSPLHF.

The V gene is TRBV29-1, the J gene TRBJ1-1; no reliable D call. V was pared by 7 bases and J by 1 base, with 10 bases between. The CDR3 spans 12 residues. CDR1 and CDR2 (germline): SQVTM, ANQGSEA. CDR3: CSASHANTEAFF. In nucleotides, the CDR3 is TGCAGCGCATCTCACGCGAACACTGAAGCTTTCTTT.

The gene calls are TRBV19 and TRBJ2-2; D is possibly TRBD2 (5 bases). V was pared by 6 bases and J by 4 bases, with 15 bases between. This CDR3 is built from 15 residues. Germline V CDR1 and CDR2: LNHDA, SQIVND (reference sequence). Here the CDR3 reads CASRPGYTGTGELFF. In nucleotides, the CDR3 is TGTGCCAGTAGACCGGGGTATACTGGCACCGGGGAGCTGTTTTTT.

The chain combines TRBV12-3 or TRBV12-4 with TRBJ1-1; D is possibly TRBD1 (6 bases). CDR3 length: 12 amino acids. V was trimmed by 6 bases and J by 6 bases, leaving 11 bases between them. CDR3 residues: CASSRGGPEAFF. The CDR3 DNA follows: TGTGCCAGCAGCCGGGGGGGGCCTGAAGCTTTCTTT.

The chain is built from TRBV6-4 and TRBJ2-1, with D perhaps assigned TRBD1 or TRBD2 (7 bases each). Germline CDR1 reads MRHNA; CDR2 reads SNTAGT. The CDR3 runs 13 residues. Trimming cost V 5 bases and J 7 bases, with 12 bases left between them. CDR3 residues: CASSRQGGNEQFF. CDR3 in DNA: TGTGCCAGCAGTCGCCAGGGGGGGAATGAGCAGTTCTTC.

The rearrangement joins TRBV19 to TRBJ2-4; 10 nucleotides agree with TRBD1. J was trimmed by 3 bases and V by 4 bases; bases with no gene match: 12. This CDR3 has 18 residues. CDR1 LNHDA and CDR2 SQIVND come from the germline V gene (reference sequence). The CDR3 is CASSTPDRGGLRKNIQYF. DNA for the CDR3: TGTGCCAGTAGTACTCCGGACAGGGGGGGATTACGCAAAAACATTCAGTACTTC.

This chain uses TRBV27 with TRBJ1-1, with no clear D. CDR1 MNHEY and CDR2 SMNVEV come from the germline V gene (reference sequence). The CDR3 runs 15 residues. V lost 3 bases, J lost 1 base, and 12 bases lay in between. The CDR3 DNA is TGTGCCAGCAGTTTGGGAGCGAACCGGAACACTGAAGCTTTCTTT. Translated: CASSLGANRNTEAFF.

A single count supports this clone. V gene TRBV4-1 combines with J gene TRBJ2-7; 7 bases are a match to TRBD2. The CDR3 sequence is 18 residues long. J lost 1 base, V lost 0 bases, and 12 bases had no gene match. Germline values: CDR1 MGHRA, CDR2 YSYEKL. The CDR3 DNA is TGCGCCAGCAGCCAAGATGTAAGCGTAGCGGGCGTTTCCTACGAGCAGTACTTC. This gives the protein CASSQDVSVAGVSYEQYF.

The V gene is TRBV5-1, the J gene TRBJ2-7; D not resolved. The ends were cut back, 1 base at V and 0 bases at J, with 8 bases in the middle. CDR1 SGHRS and CDR2 YFSETQ come from the germline V gene. The CDR3 length is 14 residues. The CDR3 sequence: CASSLQGISYEQYF. The CDR3 nucleotides read TGCGCCAGCAGCTTGCAAGGGATCTCCTACGAGCAGTACTTC.

The chain is built from TRBV19 and TRBJ2-3, with TRBD1 as a possible D gene (5 bases). V was cut by 3 bases and J by 1 base, with 11 bases left in between. Germline CDR1 and CDR2: LNHDA and SQIVND (reference sequence). The CDR3 is 15 residues long. CDR3 in amino acids: CASSIQGDGTDTQYF. The CDR3 bases are TGTGCCAGTAGTATTCAGGGCGACGGCACAGATACGCAGTATTTT.

The chain recombines TRBV12-5 with TRBJ2-3, with a tentative D call TRBD2 (5 bases). The CDR3 is 10 residues long. V dropped 6 bases and J dropped 8 bases, with 6 bases sitting between them. Germline assignment: CDR1 LGHNT and CDR2 FRNRAP. The CDR3 loop is CASGEVTQYF. The CDR3 DNA reads as TGTGCTAGTGGGGAGGTTACGCAGTATTTT.

This chain links TRBV27 with TRBJ2-4; weak D call: TRBD2 (5 bases). This CDR3 has 13 amino acids. Trimming removed 3 bases from V and 8 bases from J, with 11 bases in between. Germline CDR1 reads MNHEY; CDR2 reads SMNVEV (reference sequence). The CDR3: CASSFGGLDIQYF. DNA of the CDR3: TGTGCCAGCAGTTTTGGAGGCTTGGACATTCAGTACTTC.

The V and J genes are TRBV18 and TRBJ1-6; 7 nucleotides line up with TRBD1. The germline V gene encodes CDR1 KGHSH and CDR2 LQKENI. J was trimmed by 7 bases and V by 1 base; bases with no gene match: 10. This CDR3 has 17 amino acids. This CDR3 reads CASSPRMGEGGNSPLHF. The CDR3 nucleotides read TGTGCCAGCTCACCACGGATGGGCGAAGGGGGCAATTCACCCCTCCACTTT.

This chain uses TRBV30 with TRBJ1-5, with unresolved D. The CDR3 loop spans 13 amino acids. V was shortened by 0 bases and J by 0 bases, with 3 bases between the two germline ends. Germline loops: CDR1 GTSNPN, CDR2 SVGIG (reference sequence). The CDR3 reads CAWSVSSNQPQHF. The CDR3 DNA is TGTGCCTGGAGTGTAAGTAGCAATCAGCCCCAGCATTTT.

The rearrangement joins TRBV4-1 to TRBJ1-1, with a possible D match to TRBD1 (6 bases). V was trimmed by 0 bases and J by 6 bases, leaving 8 bases between them. This CDR3 has 13 amino acids. Germline V gives CDR1 MGHRA, CDR2 YSYEKL. The DNA of the CDR3 is TGCGCCAGCAGCCAAGAAAACAGGGCTGAAGCTTTCTTT. Protein sequence: CASSQENRAEAFF.

This rearrangement joins TRBV4-1 to TRBJ2-2; D is perhaps TRBD1 (9 bases). The CDR3 spans 19 residues. The V and J ends lost 4 bases and 0 bases respectively, with 21 bases between them. The germline V gene has CDR1 MGHRA and CDR2 YSYEKL. CDR3 bases: TGCGCCAGCAGCCTTCGGGGGGGCCGGGACAGGGCGAACACCGGGGAGCTGTTTTTT. The encoded protein is CASSLRGGRDRANTGELFF.

The chain joins TRBV5-5 to TRBJ1-1; 8 bases fit TRBD1. CDR1 and CDR2 from the germline V gene are SGHKS and YYEKEE (reference sequence). The CDR3 extends over 15 amino acids. V was clipped by 2 bases and J by 1 base; unmatched bases: 4. CDR3 nucleotide sequence: TGTGCCAGCAGCTTTTCCGGGACAGGGAACACTGAAGCTTTCTTT. This translates into CASSFSGTGNTEAFF.

Only a few counts were recorded for this clone. This sequence joins TRBV27 and TRBJ1-1; the D gene is possibly TRBD1 (6 bases). The CDR3 spans 13 residues. Trimming took off 3 bases at V and 4 bases at J, with 9 bases between the two ends. CDR1 and CDR2 (germline): MNHEY, SMNVEV (reference sequence). The CDR3 nucleotides read TGTGCCAGCAGTTTGTCAGGGGTCACTGAAGCTTTCTTT. This gives the protein CASSLSGVTEAFF.

The rearrangement uses TRBV6-6 and TRBJ1-3; 7 bases agree with TRBD1. The germline V gene encodes CDR1 MNHNY and CDR2 SVGAGI (reference sequence). The CDR3 length is 14 residues. The V and J ends lost 2 bases and 4 bases, in that order; junction bases with no gene match: 2. The CDR3 nucleotides are TGTGCCAGCAGTTACACAGGGGCCGGAAACACCATATATTTT. Translating it yields CASSYTGAGNTIYF.

The chain combines TRBV4-1 with TRBJ2-7, with TRBD2 as a possible D gene (5 bases). V was clipped by 4 bases and J by 2 bases, with 12 bases between them. Germline V gives CDR1 MGHRA, CDR2 YSYEKL. The CDR3 contains 14 residues. This CDR3 reads CASSLGLSAYEQYF. In DNA form, the CDR3 reads TGCGCCAGCAGCCTAGGACTCAGTGCCTACGAGCAGTACTTC.

The chain combines TRBV5-6 with TRBJ2-7; D may be TRBD2 (6 bases). CDR1 is SGHDT, CDR2 YYEEEE, per germline. The V end was cut by 4 bases, the J end by 5 bases, with 16 bases between. The CDR3 consists of 14 residues. CDR3 in amino acids: CASSRGLLRDEQYF. As DNA, the CDR3 is TGTGCCAGCAGCCGGGGACTGTTGAGGGACGAGCAGTACTTC.

V and J are TRBV19 and TRBJ2-2, with unresolved D. Trimming left V 3 bases short and J 6 bases short, with 11 bases between. This CDR3 contains 14 residues. Germline assignment: CDR1 LNHDA and CDR2 SQIVND (reference sequence). CDR3 amino acids: CASSIGMTPGELFF. The CDR3 bases are TGTGCCAGTAGTATTGGAATGACCCCCGGGGAGCTGTTTTTT.

The chain has TRBV29-1 and TRBJ2-7; a possible D gene is TRBD1 (6 bases). From germline, CDR1 is SQVTM and CDR2 ANQGSEA. With 7 bases removed from V and 4 bases from J, the gap between germline ends came to 20 bases. The CDR3 extends over 14 amino acids. CDR3 sequence reads: CSAKIRTENYEQYF. The CDR3 nucleotides are TGCAGCGCCAAGATACGGACAGAAAATTACGAGCAGTACTTC.

The chain couples TRBV5-1 to TRBJ1-1; no firm D call. V dropped 0 bases and J dropped 2 bases, with 5 bases sitting between them. The CDR3 runs 13 residues. Germline assignment: CDR1 SGHRS and CDR2 YFSETQ. Written as DNA, the CDR3 is TGCGCCAGCAGCTTGGCCCACAACACTGAAGCTTTCTTT. This encodes CASSLAHNTEAFF.

The chain carries TRBV30 and TRBJ2-1; 7 nucleotides match TRBD2. From germline, CDR1 is GTSNPN and CDR2 SVGIG (reference sequence). This CDR3 contains 14 residues. Trimming at V came to 1 base and at J to 9 bases, leaving 9 bases not matched to a gene. The CDR3 DNA is TGTGCCTGGAGTGGGGGCCTAGCGGTTAGTGAGCAGTTCTTC. Encoded protein: CAWSGGLAVSEQFF.

V usage is TRBV29-1 and J usage is TRBJ2-5; D gene uncertain. V shed 3 bases and J shed 4 bases, with 3 bases lying between them. This CDR3 is built from 10 residues. Germline V gene data show CDR1 as SQVTM and CDR2 as ANQGSEA. CDR3 nucleotides: TGCAGCGTTGAGGTAGAGACCCAGTACTTC. As protein: CSVEVETQYF.

Here the CDR3 DNA reads TGTGCCACCAGTGACCGGGAGTCTGTGTTCGATGGCTACACCTTC. As protein: CATSDRESVFDGYTF. The rearrangement joins TRBV24-1 to TRBJ1-2; D is unclear. V lost 4 bases and J 6 bases, leaving 17 bases between the germline ends. The CDR3 extends over 15 amino acids. Germline CDR1 reads KGHDR; CDR2 reads SFDVKD.

The chain links TRBV14 to TRBJ1-2, with D perhaps matching TRBD1 (6 bases). Trimming took off 6 bases at V and 4 bases at J, with 21 bases between the two ends. CDR3 length equals 16 residues. Germline CDR1 reads SGHDN; CDR2 reads FVKESK. The CDR3 sequence: CASSSALGGQIYGYTF. CDR3 DNA sequence: TGTGCCAGCAGTTCGGCCCTTGGGGGGCAAATCTATGGCTACACCTTC.

The chain uses TRBV9 and TRBJ2-3, with D unresolved. Germline assignment: CDR1 SGDLS and CDR2 YYNGEE. This CDR3 has 14 residues. Trimming left V 5 bases short and J 3 bases short, with 13 bases between. CDR3 in DNA: TGTGCCAGCAGTTCGCGGCCCAAGACAGATACGCAGTATTTT. Protein sequence: CASSSRPKTDTQYF.

The chain uses TRBV2 and TRBJ2-2; the D call may be TRBD1 or TRBD2 (5 bases each). The CDR3 covers 14 residues. Per germline, CDR1 SNHLY and CDR2 FYNNEI. The V end lost 5 bases, the J end lost 4 bases, and 11 bases lay between the germline ends. The CDR3 here is CASSKLGVTGELFF. The CDR3 bases are TGTGCCAGCAGTAAACTGGGGGTCACCGGGGAGCTGTTTTTT.